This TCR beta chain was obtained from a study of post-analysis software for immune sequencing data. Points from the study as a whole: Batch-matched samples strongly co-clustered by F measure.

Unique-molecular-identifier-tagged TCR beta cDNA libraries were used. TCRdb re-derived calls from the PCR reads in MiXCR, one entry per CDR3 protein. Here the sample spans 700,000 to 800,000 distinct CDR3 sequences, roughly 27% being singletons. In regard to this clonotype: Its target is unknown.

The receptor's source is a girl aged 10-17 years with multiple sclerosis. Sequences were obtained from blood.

CDR3 region: CATSRSPSEGETQYF. The DNA for the CDR3 is TGTGCCACCAGCAGAAGTCCTAGTGAGGGTGAGACCCAGTACTTC. The chain is built from TRBV15 and TRBJ2-5, with a tentative D call TRBD2 (5 bases). The ends were cut back, 2 bases at V and 5 bases at J, with 15 bases in the middle. Germline CDR1 LNHNV, CDR2 YYDKDF (reference sequence). The CDR3 runs 15 residues.